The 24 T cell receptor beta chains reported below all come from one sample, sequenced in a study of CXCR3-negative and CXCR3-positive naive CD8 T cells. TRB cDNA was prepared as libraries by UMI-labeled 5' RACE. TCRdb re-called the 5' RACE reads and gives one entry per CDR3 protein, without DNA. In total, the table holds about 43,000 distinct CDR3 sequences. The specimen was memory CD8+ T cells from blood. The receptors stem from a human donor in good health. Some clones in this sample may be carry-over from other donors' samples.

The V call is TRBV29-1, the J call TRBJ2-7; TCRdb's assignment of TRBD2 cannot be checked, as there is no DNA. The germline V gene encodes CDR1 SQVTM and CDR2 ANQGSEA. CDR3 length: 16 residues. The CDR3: CSVYPGLASRSYEQYF.

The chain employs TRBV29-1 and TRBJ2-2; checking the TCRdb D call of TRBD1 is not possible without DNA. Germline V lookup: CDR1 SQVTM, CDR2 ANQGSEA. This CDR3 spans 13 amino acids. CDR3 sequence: CSARRENTGELFF.

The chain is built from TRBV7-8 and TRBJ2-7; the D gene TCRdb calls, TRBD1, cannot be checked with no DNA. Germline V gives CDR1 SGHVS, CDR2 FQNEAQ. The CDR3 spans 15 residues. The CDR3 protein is CAGSSTWDRVNEQYF.

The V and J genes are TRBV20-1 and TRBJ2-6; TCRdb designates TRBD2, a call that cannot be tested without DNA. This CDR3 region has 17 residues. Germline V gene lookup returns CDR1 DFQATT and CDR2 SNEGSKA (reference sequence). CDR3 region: CSARNQRGSSGANVLTF.

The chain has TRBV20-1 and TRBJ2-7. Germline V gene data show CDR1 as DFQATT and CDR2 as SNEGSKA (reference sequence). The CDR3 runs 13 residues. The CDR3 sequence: CSAREWTSYEQYF.

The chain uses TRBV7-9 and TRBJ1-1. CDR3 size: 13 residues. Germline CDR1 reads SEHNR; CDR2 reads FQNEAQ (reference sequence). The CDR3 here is CASSDPLNTEAFF.

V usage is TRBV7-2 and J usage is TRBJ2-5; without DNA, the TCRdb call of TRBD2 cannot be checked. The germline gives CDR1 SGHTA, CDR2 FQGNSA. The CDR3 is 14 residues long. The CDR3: CASSTGLAGETQYF. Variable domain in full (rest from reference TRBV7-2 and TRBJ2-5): GAGVSQSPSNKVTEKGKDVELRCDPISGHTALYWYRQSLGQGLEFLIYFQGNSAPDKSGLPSDRFSAERTGGSVSTLTIQRTQQEDSAVYLCASSTGLAGETQYFGPGTRLLVL.

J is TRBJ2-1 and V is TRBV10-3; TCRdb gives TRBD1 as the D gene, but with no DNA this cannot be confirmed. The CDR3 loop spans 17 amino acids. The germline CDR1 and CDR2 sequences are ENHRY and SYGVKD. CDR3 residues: CAISESVDRGTYNEQFF.

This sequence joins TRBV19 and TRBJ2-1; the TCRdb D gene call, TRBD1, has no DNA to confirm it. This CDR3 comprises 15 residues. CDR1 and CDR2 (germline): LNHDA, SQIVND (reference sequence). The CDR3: CASSIPTVSINEQFF.

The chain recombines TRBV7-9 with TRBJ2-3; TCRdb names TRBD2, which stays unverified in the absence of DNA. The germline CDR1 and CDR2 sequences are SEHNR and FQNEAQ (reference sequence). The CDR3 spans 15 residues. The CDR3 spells CASSLVYGEADTQYF.

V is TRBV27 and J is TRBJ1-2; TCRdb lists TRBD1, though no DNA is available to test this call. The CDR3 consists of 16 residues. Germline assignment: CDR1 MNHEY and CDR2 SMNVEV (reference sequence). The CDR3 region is CASSFSGQGWNYGYTF.

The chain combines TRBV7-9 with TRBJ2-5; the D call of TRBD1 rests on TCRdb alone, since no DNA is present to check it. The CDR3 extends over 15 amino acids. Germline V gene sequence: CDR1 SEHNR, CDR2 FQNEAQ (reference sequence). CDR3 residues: CASSSLDRPPAAQYF.

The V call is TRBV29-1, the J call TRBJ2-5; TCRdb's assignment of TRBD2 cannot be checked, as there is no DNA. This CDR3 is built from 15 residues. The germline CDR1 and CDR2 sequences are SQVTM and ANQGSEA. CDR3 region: CSVSTSGRALETQYF.

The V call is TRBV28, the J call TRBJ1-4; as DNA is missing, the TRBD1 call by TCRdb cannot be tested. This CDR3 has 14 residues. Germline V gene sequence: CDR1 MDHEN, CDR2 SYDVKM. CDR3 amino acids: CATDSGTGVEKPFF.

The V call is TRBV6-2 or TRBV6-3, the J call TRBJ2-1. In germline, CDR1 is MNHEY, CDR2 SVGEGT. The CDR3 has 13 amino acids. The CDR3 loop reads CASSEHVDDEQFF.

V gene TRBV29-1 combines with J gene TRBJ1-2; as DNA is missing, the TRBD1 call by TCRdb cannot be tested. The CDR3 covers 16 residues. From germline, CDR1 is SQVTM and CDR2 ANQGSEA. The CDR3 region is CSVGLNDGQGIYGYTF. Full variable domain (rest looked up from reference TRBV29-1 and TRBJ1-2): SAVISQKPSRDICQRGTSLTIQCQVDSQVTMMFWYRQQPGQSLTLIATANQGSEATYESGFVIDKFPISRPNLTFSTLTVSNMSPEDSSIYLCSVGLNDGQGIYGYTFGSGTRLTVV.

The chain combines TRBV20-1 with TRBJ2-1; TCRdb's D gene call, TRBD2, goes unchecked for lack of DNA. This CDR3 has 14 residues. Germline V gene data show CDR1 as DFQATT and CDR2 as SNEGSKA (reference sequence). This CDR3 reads CSARDPDYRRVGFF.

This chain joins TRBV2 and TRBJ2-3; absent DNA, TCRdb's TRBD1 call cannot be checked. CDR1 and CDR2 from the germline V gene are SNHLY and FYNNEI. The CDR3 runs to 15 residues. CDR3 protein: CATKRVTATTDTQYF. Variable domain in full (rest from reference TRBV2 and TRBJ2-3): EPEVTQTPSHQVTQMGQEVILRCVPISNHLYFYWYRQILGQKVEFLVSFYNNEISEKSEIFDDQFSVERPDGSNFTLKIRSTKLEDSAMYFCATKRVTATTDTQYFGPGTRLTVL.

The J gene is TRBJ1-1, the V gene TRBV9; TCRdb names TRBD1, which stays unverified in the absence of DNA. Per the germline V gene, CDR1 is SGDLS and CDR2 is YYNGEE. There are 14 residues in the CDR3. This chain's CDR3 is CASSSTTGSREAFF.

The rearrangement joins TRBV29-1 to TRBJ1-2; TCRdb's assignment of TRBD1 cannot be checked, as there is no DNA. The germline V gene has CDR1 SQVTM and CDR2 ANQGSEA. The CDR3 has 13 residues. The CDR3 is CSVEDRVDYGYTF.

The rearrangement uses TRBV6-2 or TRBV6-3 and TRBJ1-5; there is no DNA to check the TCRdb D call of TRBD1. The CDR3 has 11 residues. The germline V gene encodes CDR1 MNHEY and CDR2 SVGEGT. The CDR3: CASGTPKPQHF.

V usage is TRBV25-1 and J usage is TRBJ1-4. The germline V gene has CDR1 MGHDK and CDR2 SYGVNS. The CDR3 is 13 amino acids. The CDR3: CAISETAGEKLFF.

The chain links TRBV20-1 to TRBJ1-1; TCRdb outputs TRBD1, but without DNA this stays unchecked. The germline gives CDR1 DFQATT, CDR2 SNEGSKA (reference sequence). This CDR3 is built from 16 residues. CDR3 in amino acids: CSARDRQGAANTEAFF.

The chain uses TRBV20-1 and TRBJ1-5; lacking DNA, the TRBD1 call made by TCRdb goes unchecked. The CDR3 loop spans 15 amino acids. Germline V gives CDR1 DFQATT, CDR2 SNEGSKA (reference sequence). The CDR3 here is CSATEDRGSSEPQHF.